The clone carrying this T cell receptor beta chain was detected a few times. The data originate from a study of blood T cells in healthy people across ages. A second PCR, run for about 7 to 12 cycles, used a sample-barcoded 5' primer plus a J-beta primer mix. TCRdb re-derived calls from the 5' RACE reads in MiXCR, one entry per CDR3 protein. The data hold 700,000 to 900,000 distinct CDR3 sequences, with approximately 55% observed a single time. The CDR3 has 14 amino acids. Germline V gene sequence: CDR1 MNHNS, CDR2 SASEGT. J was trimmed by 7 bases and V by 6 bases; bases with no gene match: 7. The source is a man at least 80 years old in good health. Sequencing was performed on blood. The chain is built from TRBV6-1 and TRBJ1-2, with 11 nucleotides matching TRBD1. The CDR3 DNA sequence: TGTGCCAGCAGATCCGGGACAGGGGGTTCTGGCTACACCTTC. Its protein is CASRSGTGGSGYTF.